This record looks at one T cell receptor beta chain sequence and its context. Its antigen is currently unknown. This entry belongs to a study of blood T cells in healthy people across ages. Study-wide findings and caveats: A greater number of naive CD4+ cells and higher diversity distinguished long-lived donors from aged donors.

Together with a sample-barcoded 5' primer, a J-beta primer mix was included in a second PCR lasting 7 to 11 cycles. Via MiXCR, TCRdb re-called the 5' RACE reads, giving one row per CDR3 protein. The table includes 580,000 or so distinct CDR3 sequences, about 45% detected once. The sequence derives from a man aged 80 or over in good health. The sequenced material came from blood.

The CDR3 protein is CASSSGTSGTQYF. CDR3 sequence (DNA): TGTGCCAGCAGCTCCGGGACTAGCGGAACCCAGTACTTC. The V call is TRBV7-2, the J call TRBJ2-5; 11 bases match TRBD2. Germline V gene sequence: CDR1 SGHTA, CDR2 FQGNSA. This CDR3 spans 13 amino acids. The J segment lost 8 bases and the V segment lost 4 bases, leaving 3 bases of the junction unmatched.